This paragraph covers one TCR beta chain sequence. Antigen: not known. The data derive from a study of radiotherapy plus CTLA-4 blockade in lung cancer. The CDR3 loop spans 14 amino acids. V lost 5 bases and J 7 bases, leaving 18 bases between the germline ends. The germline V gene encodes CDR1 SGHTA and CDR2 FQGTGA. Findings and caveats of the study: Some TCR clones had been derived from tumors. These clones expanded in peripheral blood after radiotherapy plus ipilimumab. Response, reportedly, was best predicted by interferon-beta along with early blood T cell clone dynamics.

The study treated chemo-refractory metastatic non-small-cell lung cancer patients with focal radiation plus ipilimumab CTLA-4 blockade. The method was immunoSEQ multiplex PCR; TCRdb's version includes in-frame clones alone and lacks a portion of them. The sample comprises about 110,000 clones, about 85% of which are singletons, and 2.4% rests with the top ten. The TCR was taken from a human donor with non-small cell lung cancer that progressed on radiotherapy plus ipilimumab. Some clones in this sample may be carry-over from other donors' samples. The specimen was peripheral blood, collected from a patient treated with radiotherapy plus ipilimumab. The gene calls are TRBV7-3 and TRBJ2-7, with D possibly matching TRBD2 (5 bases). This CDR3 reads CASSPSGPPGEQYF. The CDR3 DNA reads as TGTGCCAGCAGCCCCTCCGGACCCCCGGGGGAGCAGTACTTC.